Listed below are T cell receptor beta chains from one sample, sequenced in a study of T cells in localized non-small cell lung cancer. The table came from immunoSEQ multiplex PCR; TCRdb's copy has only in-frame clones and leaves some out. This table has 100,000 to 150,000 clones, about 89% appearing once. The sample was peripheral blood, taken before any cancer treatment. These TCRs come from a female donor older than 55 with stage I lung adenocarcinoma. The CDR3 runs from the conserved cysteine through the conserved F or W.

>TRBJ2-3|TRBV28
CATLAGGRHTDTQYF
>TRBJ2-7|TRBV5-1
CASSLVGQVTYEQYF
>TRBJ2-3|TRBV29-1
CSVSPDIDTQYF
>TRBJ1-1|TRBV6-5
CASTTDSNTEAFF
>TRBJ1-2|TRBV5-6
CASSPGQTNYGYTF
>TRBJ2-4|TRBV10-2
CASAIAKNIQYF
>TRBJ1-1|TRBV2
CASRGDRGNTEAFF
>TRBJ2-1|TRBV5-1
CASSLAGRFSYNEQFF
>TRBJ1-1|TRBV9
CASSNRDRFTEAFF
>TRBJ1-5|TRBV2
CASSARPGANQPQHF
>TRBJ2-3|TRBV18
CASSLSGFTDTQYF
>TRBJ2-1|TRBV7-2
CASSLGQGHNEQFF
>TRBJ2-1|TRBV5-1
CASSYRSGRQSYNEQFF
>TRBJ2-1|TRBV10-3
CASSSGSRYNEQFF
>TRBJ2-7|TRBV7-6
CASSSQGGQGDEQYF
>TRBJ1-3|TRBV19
CATPSGRGQGNTIYF
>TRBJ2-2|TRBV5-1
CASNVQGAGELFF
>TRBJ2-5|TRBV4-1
CASSQDANRQETQYF
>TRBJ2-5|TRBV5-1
CASSLEGTTTTQYF
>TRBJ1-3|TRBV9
CASSVAHSSGNTIYF
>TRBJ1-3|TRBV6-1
CASSQNSGNTIYF
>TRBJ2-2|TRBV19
CASSKRGSTNTGELFF
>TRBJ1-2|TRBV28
CASSLNGQTNYGYTF
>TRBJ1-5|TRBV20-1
CSVGQPQHF
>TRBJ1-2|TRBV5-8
CASSRGIIHGYTF
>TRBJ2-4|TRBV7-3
CASSLMGGAKNIQYF
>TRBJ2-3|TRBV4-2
CASSQGIGLSSTDTQYF
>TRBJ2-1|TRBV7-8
CASSFLGLAGVDEQFF
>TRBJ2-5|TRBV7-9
CASSPGQPQETQYF
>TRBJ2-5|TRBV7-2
CASSRRVGLETQYF
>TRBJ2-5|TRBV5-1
CASSLSAGRETQYF
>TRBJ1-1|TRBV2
CASTGGGGNTEAFF
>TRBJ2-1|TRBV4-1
CASSPRAGGHSNEQFF
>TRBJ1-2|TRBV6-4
CASSQGKGYTF
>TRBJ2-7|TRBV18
CASSPRGRAYEQYF
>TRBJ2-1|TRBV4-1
CASSLLLGTEFFYEQFF
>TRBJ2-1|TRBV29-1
CSVQYAGRGNEQFF
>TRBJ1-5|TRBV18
CASVGASNQPQHF
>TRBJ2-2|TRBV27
CASTREGRTGELFF
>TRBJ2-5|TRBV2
CASGGEIGETQYF
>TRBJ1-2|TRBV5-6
CASSLDSYGYTF
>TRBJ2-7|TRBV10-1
CASSEFGQGGYEQYF
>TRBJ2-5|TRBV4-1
CASSQRTSERRKTQYF
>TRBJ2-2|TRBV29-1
CSVDPGQGDTGELFF
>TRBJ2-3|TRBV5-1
CASSSELAGIDTQYF
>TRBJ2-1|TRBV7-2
CASSPSVSYNEQFF
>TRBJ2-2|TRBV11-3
CASSLLGTSGELFF
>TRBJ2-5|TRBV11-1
CASSLEGRREETQYF
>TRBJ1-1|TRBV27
CASSLSRTGFEAFF
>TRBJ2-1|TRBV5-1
CASSPKLSVNEQFF
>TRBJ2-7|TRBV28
CASSFSGIPYEQYF
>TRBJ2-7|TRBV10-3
CAIREGGWYEQYF